The entry below describes one TCR beta chain. Its specificity is unknown. Compared with germline, one end of the junction differs, possibly owing to a read error. The record originates from a study of CD8+CD57+ T cells in acquired aplastic anemia. The wider study: On average, sorted CD4+ and CD8+ cells gave around 3.3 ug of DNA.

In germline, CDR1 is SQVTM, CDR2 ANQGSEA. This CDR3 has 14 amino acids. Notes on the study in general: Sharing between patients and controls was observed for twenty-nine CD8+ CDR3 sequences.

TCR beta VDJ and CDR3 profiles were obtained from a genomic DNA template. TCRdb independently ran MiXCR on the reads; one entry per CDR3 protein. Of some 68,000 distinct CDR3 sequences detected, 45% to 60% appear once; the ten largest clones hold about 9%. The chain carries TRBV29-1 and TRBJ1-6, with D unresolved. Material: sorted CD4+, CD8+, or CD8+CD57+ T cells (not recorded which) from PBMCs. The clonotype comes from a human donor in good health, serving as a control. CDR3 in amino acids: CSVEDPGPASPLHF. The CDR3 nucleotides read TGCAGCGTCGAAGATCCAGGCCCGGCTTCACCCCTCCACTTT.